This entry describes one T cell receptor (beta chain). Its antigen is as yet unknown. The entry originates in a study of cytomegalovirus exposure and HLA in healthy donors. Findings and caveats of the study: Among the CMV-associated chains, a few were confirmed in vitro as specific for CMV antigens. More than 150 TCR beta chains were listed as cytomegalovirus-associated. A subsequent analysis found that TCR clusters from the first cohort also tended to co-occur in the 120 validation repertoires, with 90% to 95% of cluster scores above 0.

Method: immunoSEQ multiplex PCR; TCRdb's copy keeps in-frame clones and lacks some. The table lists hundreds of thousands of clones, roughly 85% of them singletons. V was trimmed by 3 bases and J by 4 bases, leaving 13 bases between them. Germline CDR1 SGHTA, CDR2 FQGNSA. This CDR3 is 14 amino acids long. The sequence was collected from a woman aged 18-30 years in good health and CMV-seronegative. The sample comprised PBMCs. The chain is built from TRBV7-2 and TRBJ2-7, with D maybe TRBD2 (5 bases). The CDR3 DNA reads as TGTGCCAGCAGCTTCCGTCTTGAGGGATACGAGCAGTACTTC. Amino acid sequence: CASSFRLEGYEQYF.